This T cell receptor (beta chain) originates from a study of cytomegalovirus exposure and HLA in healthy donors. Study outcomes and limitations: 87-base-pair reads could not separate some V segments, including TRBV6-2 and TRBV6-3.

This CDR3 contains 13 residues. The V gene lost 5 bases and the J gene lost 1 base, with 8 bases spanning the gap. Germline V gene sequence: CDR1 MDHEN, CDR2 SYDVKM. On this clone: The antigen is not known.

The PCR employed 60 Vbeta primers together with 13 Jbeta primers. The repertoire was sequenced with immunoSEQ multiplex PCR; TCRdb's copy has only in-frame clones and lacks some. The sample lists about 99,000 clones, approximately 78% occurring once. Sample: PBMCs. This sequence joins TRBV28 and TRBJ1-1; no firm D call. The clonotype was recovered from a woman in her forties in good health and CMV-seronegative. This CDR3 reads CASSLPENTEAFF. In DNA form, the CDR3 reads TGTGCCAGCAGTCTGCCAGAGAACACTGAAGCTTTCTTT.